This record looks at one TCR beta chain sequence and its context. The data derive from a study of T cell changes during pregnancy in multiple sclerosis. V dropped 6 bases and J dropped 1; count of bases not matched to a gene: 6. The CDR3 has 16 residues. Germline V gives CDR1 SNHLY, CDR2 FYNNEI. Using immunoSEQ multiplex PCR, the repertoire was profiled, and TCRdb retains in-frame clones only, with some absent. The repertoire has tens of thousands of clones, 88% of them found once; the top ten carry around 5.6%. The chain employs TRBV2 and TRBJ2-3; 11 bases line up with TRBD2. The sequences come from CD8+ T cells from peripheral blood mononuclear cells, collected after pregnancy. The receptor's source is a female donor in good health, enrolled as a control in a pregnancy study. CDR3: CASRGPSGGRTDTQYF. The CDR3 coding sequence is TGTGCCAGCAGGGGCCCTAGCGGGGGGCGCACAGATACGCAGTATTTT.